This T cell receptor beta chain was recorded in a study of blood T cell repertoires in COVID-19 (dated by TCRdb to about 2020). With regard to the full study: Collaborator samples came from the United States, Italy and Spain and covered acute and convalescent phases of COVID-19. The material from the prospective study consisted of cDNA or gDNA derived from T cells, B-cell-depleted T cells, or PBMCs. Subjects who had been exposed to COVID-19, were actively infected with it, or had recovered from it provided the deeply sampled blood TCRbeta repertoires that made up the dataset. The repertoires were made available in a free public database intended to serve as a resource for research on the immune response to SARS-CoV-2. Samples came from the ongoing ImmuneRACE study (first 160 participants) plus 1,254 subjects from 6 global collaborators. A de-identified subject ID, COVID-19 status, age in years and sex were almost always included in the sample metadata. HLA class I and class II types, where available, came from metadata supplied by the sample provider rather than from assay-based typing.

The full study reports these points: The quantity of clinical and demographic metadata differed by source and by participant and was supplied without curation.

This clone was counted between two and nine times. Its antigen is still unknown. No clone much larger than this one lies a single base away; base qualities are absent. For CDR1 and CDR2, the germline V gene (reference sequence) lists LGHDT and YNNKEL. V trim: 5 bases; J trim: 1 base; unmatched bases: 3. The CDR3 has 15 amino acids, counting the end cysteine and phenylalanine. The DNA shown is the 45-base CDR3, in frame from base 1. The immunoSEQ Assay, a bias-controlled multiplex PCR, was used to amplify TCRbeta CDR3 regions from genomic DNA. From the authors' description of their analysis: The number of nucleated cells in each sample was estimated by amplification of reference gene primers within the assay. To quantify the absolute abundance of each unique TCRbeta CDR3 rearrangement, sequence reads were collapsed and filtered. For each sample, productive Simpson clonality was calculated as the square root of Simpson's diversity index across productive rearrangements. TCRdb holds this immuneACCESS table with in-frame rearrangements only. Some clones are missing; in checked studies, unresolved V genes explain under half, and the rest has no known cause. V and J calls and clone size come straight from that table; D and trimming were deduced from the DNA. Counted in this sample were about 170,000 clones; roughly 80% of them appeared once. The ten largest clones add up to roughly 2% of the sample.

Collaborating institutions collected whole blood in K2EDTA tubes following their own protocols. For TCRbeta analysis, collaborators shipped samples in one of three forms: frozen whole blood, isolated PBMCs, or DNA extracted from either of those sample types. The receptor chain draws on TRBV3-1 (or the pseudogene TRBV3-2) and TRBJ2-1, with 9 bases in between that match TRBD2. This TCR was recovered from a woman aged 80 or over with acute or convalescent COVID-19. Sequenced: peripheral blood. The sequenced DNA is TGTGCCAGCAGCTTACTAGCGGGTTCCTACAATGAGCAGTTCTTC. Its translation is CASSLLAGSYNEQFF.